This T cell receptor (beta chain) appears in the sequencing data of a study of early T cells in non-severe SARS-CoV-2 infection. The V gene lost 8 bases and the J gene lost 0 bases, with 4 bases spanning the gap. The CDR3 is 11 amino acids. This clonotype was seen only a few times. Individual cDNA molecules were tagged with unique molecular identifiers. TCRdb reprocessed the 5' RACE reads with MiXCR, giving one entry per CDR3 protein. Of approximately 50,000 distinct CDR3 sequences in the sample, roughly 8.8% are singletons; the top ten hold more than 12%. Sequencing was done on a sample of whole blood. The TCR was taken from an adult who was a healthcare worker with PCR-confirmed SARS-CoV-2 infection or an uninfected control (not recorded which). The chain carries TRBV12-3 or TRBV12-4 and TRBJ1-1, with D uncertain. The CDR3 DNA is TGTGCCAGCCTGATGAACACTGAAGCTTTCTTT. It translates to CASLMNTEAFF.